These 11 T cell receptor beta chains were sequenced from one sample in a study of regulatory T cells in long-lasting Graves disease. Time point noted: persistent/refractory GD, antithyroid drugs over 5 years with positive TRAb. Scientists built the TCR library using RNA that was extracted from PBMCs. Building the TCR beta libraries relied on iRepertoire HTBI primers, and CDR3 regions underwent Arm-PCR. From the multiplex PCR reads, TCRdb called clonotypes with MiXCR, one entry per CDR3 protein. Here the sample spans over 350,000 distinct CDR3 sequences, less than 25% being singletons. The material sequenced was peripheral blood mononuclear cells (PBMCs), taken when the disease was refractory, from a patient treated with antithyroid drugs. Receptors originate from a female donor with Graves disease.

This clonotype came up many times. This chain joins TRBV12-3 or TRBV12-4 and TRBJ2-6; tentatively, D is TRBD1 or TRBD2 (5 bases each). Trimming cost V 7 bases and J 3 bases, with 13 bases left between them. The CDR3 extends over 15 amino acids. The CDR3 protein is CASTVRGVGANVLTF. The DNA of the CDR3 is TGTGCCAGCACTGTGAGAGGGGTTGGGGCCAACGTCCTGACTTTC.

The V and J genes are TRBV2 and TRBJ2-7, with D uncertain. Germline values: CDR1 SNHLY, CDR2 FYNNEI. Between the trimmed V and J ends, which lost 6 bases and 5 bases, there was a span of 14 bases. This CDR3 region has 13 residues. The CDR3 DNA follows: TGTGCCAGCAGCTTAGCAGGTTCCCACGAGCAGTACTTC. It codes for CASSLAGSHEQYF.

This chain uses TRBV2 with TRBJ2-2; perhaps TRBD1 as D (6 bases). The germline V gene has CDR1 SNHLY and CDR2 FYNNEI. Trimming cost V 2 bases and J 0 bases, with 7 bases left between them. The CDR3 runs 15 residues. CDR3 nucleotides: TGTGCCAGCAGTGAATGGGGGCCGAACACCGGGGAGCTGTTTTTT. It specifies CASSEWGPNTGELFF. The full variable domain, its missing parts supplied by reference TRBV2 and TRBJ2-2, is EPEVTQTPSHQVTQMGQEVILRCVPISNHLYFYWYRQILGQKVEFLVSFYNNEISEKSEIFDDQFSVERPDGSNFTLKIRSTKLEDSAMYFCASSEWGPNTGELFFGEGSRLTVL.

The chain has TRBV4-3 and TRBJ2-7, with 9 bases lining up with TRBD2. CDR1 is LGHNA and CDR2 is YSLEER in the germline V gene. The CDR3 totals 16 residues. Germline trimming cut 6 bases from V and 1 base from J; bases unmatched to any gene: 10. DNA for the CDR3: TGCGCCAGCAGGCTAAGCGCGGGGGGGGGATCCTACGAGCAGTACTTC. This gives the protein CASRLSAGGGSYEQYF.

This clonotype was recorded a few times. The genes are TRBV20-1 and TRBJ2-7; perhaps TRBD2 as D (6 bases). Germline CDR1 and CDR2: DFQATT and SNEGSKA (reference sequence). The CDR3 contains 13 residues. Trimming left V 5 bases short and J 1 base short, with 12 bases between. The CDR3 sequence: CSAPSAGSYEQYF. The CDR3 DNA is TGCAGTGCTCCTAGCGCGGGATCCTACGAGCAGTACTTC.

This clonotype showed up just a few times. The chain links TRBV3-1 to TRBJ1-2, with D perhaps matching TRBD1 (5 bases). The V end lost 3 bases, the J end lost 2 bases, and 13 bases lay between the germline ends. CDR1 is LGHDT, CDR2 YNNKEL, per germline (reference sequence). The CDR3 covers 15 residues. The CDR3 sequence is CASSQGSRANYGYTF. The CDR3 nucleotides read TGTGCCAGCAGCCAGGGGTCCAGGGCCAACTATGGCTACACCTTC.

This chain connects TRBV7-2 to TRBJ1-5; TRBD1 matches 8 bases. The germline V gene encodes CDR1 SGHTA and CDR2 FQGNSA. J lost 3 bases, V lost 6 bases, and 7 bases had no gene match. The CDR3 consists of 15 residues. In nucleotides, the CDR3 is TGTGCCAGCAGTTACGGACAGGGCCCCAATCAGCCCCAGCATTTT. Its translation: CASSYGQGPNQPQHF.

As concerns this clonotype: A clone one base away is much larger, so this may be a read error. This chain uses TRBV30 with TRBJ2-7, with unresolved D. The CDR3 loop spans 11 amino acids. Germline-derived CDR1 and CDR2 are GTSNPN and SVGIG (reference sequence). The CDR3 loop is CAWSSLYKQYF. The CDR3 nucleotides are TGTGCCTGGAGTAGCCTCTACAAGCAGTACTTC.

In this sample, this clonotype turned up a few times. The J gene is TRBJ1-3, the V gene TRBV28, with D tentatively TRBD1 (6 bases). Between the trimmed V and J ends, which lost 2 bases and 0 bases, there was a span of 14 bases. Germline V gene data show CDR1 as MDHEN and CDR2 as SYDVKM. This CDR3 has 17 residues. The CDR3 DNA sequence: TGTGCCAGCAGTTTACCGTCGCAGGGGCTCTCTGGAAACACCATATATTTT. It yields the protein CASSLPSQGLSGNTIYF.

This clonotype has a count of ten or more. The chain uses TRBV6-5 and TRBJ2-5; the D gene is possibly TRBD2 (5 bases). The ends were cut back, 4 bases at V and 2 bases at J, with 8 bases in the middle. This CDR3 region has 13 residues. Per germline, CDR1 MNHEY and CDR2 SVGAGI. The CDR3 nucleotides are TGTGCCAGCAGTTTGGACTGGCAAGAGACCCAGTACTTC. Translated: CASSLDWQETQYF.

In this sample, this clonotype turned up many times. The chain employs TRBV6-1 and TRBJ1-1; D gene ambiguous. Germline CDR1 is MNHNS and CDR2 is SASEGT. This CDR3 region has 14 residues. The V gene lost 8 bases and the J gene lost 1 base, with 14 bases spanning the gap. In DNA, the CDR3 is TGTGCCAGCCCCGGCCCGCGAGCGAACACTGAAGCTTTCTTT. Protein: CASPGPRANTEAFF.